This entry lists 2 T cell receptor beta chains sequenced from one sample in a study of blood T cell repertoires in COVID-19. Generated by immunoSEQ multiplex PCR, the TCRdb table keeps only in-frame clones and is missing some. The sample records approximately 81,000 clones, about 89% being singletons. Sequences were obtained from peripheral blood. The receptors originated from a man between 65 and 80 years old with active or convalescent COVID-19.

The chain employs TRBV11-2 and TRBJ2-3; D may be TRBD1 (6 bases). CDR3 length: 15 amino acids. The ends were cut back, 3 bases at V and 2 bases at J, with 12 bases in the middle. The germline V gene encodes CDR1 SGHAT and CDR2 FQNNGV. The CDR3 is CASSFTQGSTDTQYF. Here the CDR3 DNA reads TGTGCCAGCAGCTTTACTCAGGGGTCCACAGATACGCAGTATTTT.

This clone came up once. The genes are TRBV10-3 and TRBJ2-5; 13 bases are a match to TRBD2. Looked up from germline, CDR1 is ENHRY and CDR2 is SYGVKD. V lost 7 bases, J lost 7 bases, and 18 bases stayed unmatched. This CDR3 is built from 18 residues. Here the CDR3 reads CAITRTSGGRKPQWTQYF. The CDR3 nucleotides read TGTGCCATCACTAGGACTAGCGGGGGCCGGAAACCCCAGTGGACCCAGTACTTC.